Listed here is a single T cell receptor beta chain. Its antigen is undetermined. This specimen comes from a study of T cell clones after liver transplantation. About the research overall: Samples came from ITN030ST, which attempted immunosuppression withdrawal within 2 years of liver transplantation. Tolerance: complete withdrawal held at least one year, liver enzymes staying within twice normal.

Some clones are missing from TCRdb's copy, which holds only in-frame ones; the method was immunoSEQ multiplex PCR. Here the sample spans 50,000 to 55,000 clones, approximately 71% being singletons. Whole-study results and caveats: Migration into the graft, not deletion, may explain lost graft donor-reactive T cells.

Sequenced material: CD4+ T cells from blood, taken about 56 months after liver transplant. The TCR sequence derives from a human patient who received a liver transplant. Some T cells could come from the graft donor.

CDR3 in amino acids: CASSAIDRSETGELFF. CDR3 nucleotides: TGTGCCAGCAGCGCAATAGACAGGAGTGAAACCGGGGAGCTGTTTTTT. The chain joins TRBV5-4 to TRBJ2-2, with D maybe TRBD1 (6 bases). Trimming took 4 bases from V and 5 from J, leaving 18 bases between them. The germline V gene has CDR1 SGHNT and CDR2 YYREEE (reference sequence). CDR3 length: 16 amino acids.